This paragraph reports one T cell receptor (beta chain). The antigen is unknown. Generated by immunoSEQ multiplex PCR, the TCRdb table keeps only in-frame clones and is missing some. The sample records tens of thousands of clones, 75% to 95% being singletons. The sample comes from a study of T cells after posttransplantation cyclophosphamide. Study results and limitations: Recipient CMV seropositivity and CMV reactivation strongly tracked TRB clonality.

CDR1 SGHRS and CDR2 YFSETQ come from the germline V gene. The CDR3 is 15 amino acids. Trimming left V 0 bases short and J 2 bases short, with 11 bases between. The naive gate required viable CD3+CD4+ or CD3+CD8+ cells with CCR7+CD45RA+CD45RO-CD95-CD27+CD28+ phenotype. The related graft donor's blood sample was taken on the day of bone marrow donation. This chain connects TRBV5-1 to TRBJ2-5; maybe TRBD1 (6 bases). The source material was naive CD4+ T cells sorted from blood. This sequence originates from a man aged 25 to 45 in good health and a related stem cell transplant donor. The CDR3 coding sequence is TGCGCCAGCAGCTTGGATTACAGGGTGCAAGAGACCCAGTACTTC. Amino acid sequence: CASSLDYRVQETQYF.